This T cell receptor beta chain was captured by sequencing in a study of a mutant IDH1 vaccine in newly diagnosed glioma. Study context: Most had both radiotherapy and temozolomide beforehand; others had only one. Study observations and caveats: Immune responses induced by vaccination arose in about 93% of the patients.

Generated by immunoSEQ multiplex PCR, the TCRdb table keeps only in-frame clones and is missing some. The profile covers approximately 50,000 clones, with roughly 91% appearing a single time and around 5.7% taken by the ten largest. Germline CDR1 is MNHNS and CDR2 is SASEGT. The V and J ends lost 5 bases and 8 bases respectively, with 18 bases between them. The CDR3 is made up of 14 amino acids. Details on this clone: What it recognizes is unknown.

Time point noted: week 35, safety follow-up. Each dose of the vaccine consisted of 300 ug of mutant IDH1 20-mer peptide, with topical imiquimod. The sequenced sample was PBMCs, obtained from a glioma patient whose treatment included an IDH1 peptide vaccine. The clonotype was recovered from a woman aged 40 to 55 with glioma. The chain uses TRBV6-1 and TRBJ1-2, with D possibly being TRBD1 (5 bases). The CDR3, as DNA: TGTGCCAGCAGTATACGACAGTCCGTGGCAGGCTACACCTTC. This codes for CASSIRQSVAGYTF.